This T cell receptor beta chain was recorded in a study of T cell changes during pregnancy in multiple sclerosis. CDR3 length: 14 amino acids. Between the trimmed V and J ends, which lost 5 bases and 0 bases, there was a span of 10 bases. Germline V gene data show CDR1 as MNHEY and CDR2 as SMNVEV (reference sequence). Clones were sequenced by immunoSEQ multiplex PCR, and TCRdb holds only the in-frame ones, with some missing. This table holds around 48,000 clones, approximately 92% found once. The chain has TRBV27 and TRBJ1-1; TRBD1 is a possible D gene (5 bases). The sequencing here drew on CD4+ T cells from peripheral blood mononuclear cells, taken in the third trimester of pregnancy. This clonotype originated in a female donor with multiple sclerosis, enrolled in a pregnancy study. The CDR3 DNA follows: TGTGCCAGCAGTACAGACAGTATGAACACTGAAGCTTTCTTT. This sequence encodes CASSTDSMNTEAFF.